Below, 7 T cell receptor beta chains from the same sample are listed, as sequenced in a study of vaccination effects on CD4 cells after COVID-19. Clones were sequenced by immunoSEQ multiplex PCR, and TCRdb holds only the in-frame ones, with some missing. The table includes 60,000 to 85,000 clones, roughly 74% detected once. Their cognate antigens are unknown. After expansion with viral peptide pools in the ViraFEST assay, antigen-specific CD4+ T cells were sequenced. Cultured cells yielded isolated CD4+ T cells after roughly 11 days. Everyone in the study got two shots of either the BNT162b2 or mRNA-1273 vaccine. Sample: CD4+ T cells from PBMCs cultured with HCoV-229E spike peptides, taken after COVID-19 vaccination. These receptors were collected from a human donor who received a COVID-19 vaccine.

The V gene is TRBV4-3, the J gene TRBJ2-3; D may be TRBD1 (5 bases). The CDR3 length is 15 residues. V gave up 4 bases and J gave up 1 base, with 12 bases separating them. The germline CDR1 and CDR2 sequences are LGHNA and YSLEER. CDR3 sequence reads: CASSPGATGTDTQYF. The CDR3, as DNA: TGCGCCAGCAGCCCTGGGGCCACCGGCACAGATACGCAGTATTTT.

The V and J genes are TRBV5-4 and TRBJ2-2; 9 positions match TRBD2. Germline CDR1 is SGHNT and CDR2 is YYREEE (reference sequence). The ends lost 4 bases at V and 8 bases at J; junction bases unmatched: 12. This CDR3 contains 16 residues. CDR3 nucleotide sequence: TGTGCCAGCAGCGCTAGCGGGGTTGCTATAAAGGGGGAGCTGTTTTTT. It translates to CASSASGVAIKGELFF.

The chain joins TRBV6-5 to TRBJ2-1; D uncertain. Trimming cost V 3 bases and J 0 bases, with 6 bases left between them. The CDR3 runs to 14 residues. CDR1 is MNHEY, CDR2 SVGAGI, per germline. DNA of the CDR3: TGTGCCAGCAGTTATACGGGCTCCTACAATGAGCAGTTCTTC. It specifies CASSYTGSYNEQFF.

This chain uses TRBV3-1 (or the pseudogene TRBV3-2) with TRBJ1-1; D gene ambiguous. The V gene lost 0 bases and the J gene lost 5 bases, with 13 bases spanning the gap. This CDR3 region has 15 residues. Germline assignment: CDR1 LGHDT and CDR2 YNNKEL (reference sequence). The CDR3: CASSQDLGRKTEAFF. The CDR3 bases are TGTGCCAGCAGCCAAGATTTGGGTAGGAAAACTGAAGCTTTCTTT.

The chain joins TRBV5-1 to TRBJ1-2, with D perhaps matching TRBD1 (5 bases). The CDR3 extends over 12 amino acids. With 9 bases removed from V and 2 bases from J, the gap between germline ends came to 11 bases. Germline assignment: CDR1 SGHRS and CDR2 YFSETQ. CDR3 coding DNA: TGCGCCACCCGGGGGGTAAACTATGGCTACACCTTC. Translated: CATRGVNYGYTF.

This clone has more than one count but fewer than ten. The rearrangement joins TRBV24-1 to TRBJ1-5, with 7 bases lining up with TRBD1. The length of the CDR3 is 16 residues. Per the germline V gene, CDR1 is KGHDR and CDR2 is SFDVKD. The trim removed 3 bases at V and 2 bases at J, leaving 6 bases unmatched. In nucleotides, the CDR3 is TGTGCCACCAGTGATCCTGGACAGGCGGGCAATCAGCCCCAGCATTTT. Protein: CATSDPGQAGNQPQHF.

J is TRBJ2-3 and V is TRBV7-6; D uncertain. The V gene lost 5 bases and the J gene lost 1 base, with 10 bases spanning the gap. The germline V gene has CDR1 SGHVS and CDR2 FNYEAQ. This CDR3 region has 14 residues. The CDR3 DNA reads TGTGCCAGCAGCCCCGAACACGGCACAGATACGCAGTATTTT. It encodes CASSPEHGTDTQYF.